A selection of T cell receptor beta chains follows, all from one sample in a study of CD8+ T cells in alopecia areata. Assay: immunoSEQ multiplex PCR; the TCRdb copy retains only in-frame clones and omits some. Here the sample spans 120,000 or so clones, over 60% being singletons. Specimen: CD4+ T cells sorted from blood, collected at week 4, from a patient treated with tofacitinib. These TCRs come from a human donor with alopecia areata. Both conserved end residues are part of each CDR3. A D gene is named only where the DNA matches it firmly. Clone size is given for some rows only: seen once, a few or many times, or a class if the clone is expanded.

CDR3 protein: CASSYFLGNEQFF; D gene: NA; clone size: NA; V gene: TRBV6-5; J gene: TRBJ2-1
CDR3 protein: CASSLDRPLGLAGNTGELFF; D gene: TRBD2; clone size: many; V gene: TRBV11-2; J gene: TRBJ2-2
CDR3 protein: CASTTQRAGANVLTF; D gene: NA; clone size: NA; V gene: TRBV28; J gene: TRBJ2-6
CDR3 protein: CASSHLGARTGGLNHNEQFF; D gene: NA; clone size: NA; V gene: TRBV14; J gene: TRBJ2-1
CDR3 protein: CASSFGQGASYEQYF; D gene: TRBD1; clone size: few; V gene: TRBV5-1; J gene: TRBJ2-7
CDR3 protein: CASSQDWGDRGNSPLHF; D gene: TRBD1; clone size: few; V gene: TRBV4-2; J gene: TRBJ1-6
CDR3 protein: CSVRTERIYEQYF; D gene: NA; clone size: NA; V gene: TRBV29-1; J gene: TRBJ2-7
CDR3 protein: CSGSGGNYGYTF; D gene: NA; clone size: NA; V gene: TRBV29-1; J gene: TRBJ1-2
CDR3 protein: CASSFGASYEQYF; D gene: NA; clone size: few; V gene: TRBV28; J gene: TRBJ2-7
CDR3 protein: CSVVGDSYEQYF; D gene: NA; clone size: few; V gene: TRBV29-1; J gene: TRBJ2-7
CDR3 protein: CAWGDRAQETQYF; D gene: TRBD1; clone size: few; V gene: TRBV30; J gene: TRBJ2-5
CDR3 protein: CASSYGAAIRAEAFF; D gene: NA; clone size: NA; V gene: TRBV6-5; J gene: TRBJ1-1
CDR3 protein: CASSAPGTGDETQYF; D gene: TRBD1; clone size: NA; V gene: TRBV25-1; J gene: TRBJ2-5
CDR3 protein: CASREDTHTDTQYF; D gene: NA; clone size: NA; V gene: TRBV19; J gene: TRBJ2-3
CDR3 protein: CAWSVRGTGAYEQYF; D gene: TRBD1; clone size: NA; V gene: TRBV30; J gene: TRBJ2-7
CDR3 protein: CASSQGPGMSAEAFF; D gene: NA; clone size: NA; V gene: TRBV4-2; J gene: TRBJ1-1
CDR3 protein: CASSSRSWTGELFF; D gene: NA; clone size: NA; V gene: TRBV7-2; J gene: TRBJ2-2
CDR3 protein: CSVERARGAGETQYF; D gene: NA; clone size: NA; V gene: TRBV29-1; J gene: TRBJ2-5
CDR3 protein: CASSEGGNGYTF; D gene: NA; clone size: medium-sized; V gene: TRBV6-4; J gene: TRBJ1-2